Presented here are 27 T cell receptor beta chains from one specimen sequenced in a study of preoperative IRX-2 immunotherapy in early breast cancer. Using immunoSEQ multiplex PCR, the repertoire was profiled, and TCRdb retains in-frame clones only, with some absent. The data contain about 98,000 clones, about nine tenths of them seen just once; the ten biggest clones take up about 2%. Treatment reported: preoperative locoregional IRX-2 cytokine immunotherapy. The specimen was tumor tissue, collected after IRX-2 immunotherapy. These receptors all stem from a human donor with breast cancer.

The chain links TRBV15 to TRBJ1-2; unclear D gene. Germline-derived CDR1 and CDR2 are LNHNV and YYDKDF (reference sequence). Trimming pared 0 bases from V and 11 bases from J, leaving 19 bases between. This CDR3 spans 15 amino acids. CDR3 sequence (DNA): TGTGCCACCAGCAGAGACACGACCGAAGTCGGAATGTACACCTTC. Its translation is CATSRDTTEVGMYTF.

V is TRBV6-9 and J is TRBJ2-1; D may be TRBD1 or TRBD2 (6 bases each). The germline CDR1 and CDR2 sequences are MNHGY and SVAAGI. The germline V and J ends were trimmed by 10 bases and 7 bases, with 20 bases remaining between them. The length of the CDR3 is 14 residues. For the CDR3, the DNA is TGTGCCACCGGAGGGGGTAAGGGGGGAAATGAGCAGTTCTTC. Amino acid sequence: CATGGGKGGNEQFF.

A word on this clone: Other nucleotide sequences from this sample produce the same CDR3. The chain uses TRBV5-1 and TRBJ2-2; TRBD1 is a possible D gene (5 bases). The V end lost 5 bases, the J end lost 1 base, and 12 bases lay between the germline ends. Looked up from germline, CDR1 is SGHRS and CDR2 is YFSETQ. The CDR3 is 15 residues long. The CDR3 region has the DNA TGCGCCAGCAGTGTAACAGGTGGGAACACCGGGGAGCTGTTTTTT. The encoded protein is CASSVTGGNTGELFF. The full variable domain, rest sourced from reference TRBV5-1 and TRBJ2-2, is KAGVTQTPRYLIKTRGQQVTLSCSPISGHRSVSWYQQTPGQGLQFLFEYFSETQRNKGNFPGRFSGRQFSNSRSEMNVSTLELGDSALYLCASSVTGGNTGELFFGEGSRLTVL.

This clone was counted a few times. DNA of the CDR3: TGTGCCAGCAGTTCCCCCACCGCCCCCGTGGAGTATTTT. This gives the protein CASSSPTAPVEYF. The chain combines TRBV6-8 with TRBJ2-3; no clear D. The CDR3 extends over 13 amino acids. Per germline, CDR1 MNHGY and CDR2 SAAAGT. V was cut by 4 bases and J by 13 bases, with 18 bases left in between.

This clone was observed a few times. This chain joins TRBV6-8 and TRBJ1-2; maybe TRBD1 (5 bases). V was clipped by 0 bases and J by 7 bases, with 18 bases between them. Looked up from germline, CDR1 is MNHGY and CDR2 is SAAAGT. The CDR3 sequence is 16 residues long. The CDR3 nucleotides read TGTGCCAGCAGTTACTCGGGGGACGACGATGGGGTTGGCTACACCTTC. Protein product: CASSYSGDDDGVGYTF.

The chain links TRBV6-8 to TRBJ1-5; possible D gene TRBD1, 6 bases. Germline V gene lookup returns CDR1 MNHGY and CDR2 SAAAGT. The V end was cut by 6 bases, the J end by 0 bases, with 15 bases between. The CDR3 is 16 amino acids. The CDR3 DNA reads as TGTGCCAGCAGCGGAGGGGGATCCACTAGCAATCAGCCCCAGCATTTT. Translating it yields CASSGGGSTSNQPQHF.

This chain uses TRBV22-1 with TRBJ1-1; the listed D gene, TRBD1, was not tested against the DNA. TRBV22-1 counts as a pseudogene. This CDR3 is built from 13 residues. As DNA, the CDR3 is TGTGCCAGCAGTGAACAGGGGGCTTCTGAAGCTTTCTTT. Residues: CASSEQGASEAFF.

V usage is TRBV6-7 and J usage is TRBJ2-7; TRBD2 agrees at 7 bases. TRBV6-7 has ORF status, its function being uncertain. The CDR3 totals 11 residues. With 6 bases clipped from V and 7 bases from J, the junction kept 3 bases outside the gene matches. CDR3 in DNA: TGTGCCAGCAGCCGGCGGGAGGAGCAGTACTTC. Its translation is CASSRREEQYF.

CDR3 residues: CATSSGADSSGANVLTF. The CDR3 nucleotides are TGTGCCACCAGCAGCGGGGCCGACAGCTCTGGGGCCAACGTCCTGACTTTC. The chain links TRBV15 to TRBJ2-6; D possibly uses TRBD1 or TRBD2 (5 bases each). Germline assignment: CDR1 LNHNV and CDR2 YYDKDF (reference sequence). This CDR3 is 17 amino acids long. V lost 3 bases, J lost 0 bases, and 12 bases lay in between.

The genes are TRBV7-1 and TRBJ2-1, with D tentatively TRBD2 (6 bases). TRBV7-1 is annotated as an ORF whose role is uncertain. The CDR3 length is 13 residues. Deletions cut 6 bases from V and 7 bases from J, with 13 bases between. CDR3 region: CASSRIRGNEQFF. The CDR3 DNA reads as TGTGCCAGCAGTCGAATCCGGGGGAATGAGCAGTTCTTC.

V and J are TRBV18 and TRBJ2-7; D might be TRBD1 (6 bases). The CDR3 spans 13 residues. V was shortened by 6 bases and J by 1 base, with 10 bases between the two germline ends. The V gene's germline CDR1 is KGHSH and CDR2 LQKENI. CDR3 DNA sequence: TGTGCCAGCTCTCAGACAGGTTCCTACGAGCAGTACTTC. Protein product: CASSQTGSYEQYF.

This clone occurred once. This rearrangement joins TRBV7-1 to TRBJ2-5; 9 bases match TRBD1. TRBV7-1 is identified as an open reading frame with a role that is uncertain. The CDR3 totals 14 residues. J was trimmed by 5 bases and V by 4 bases; bases with no gene match: 5. CDR3 bases: TGTGCCAGCAGCTTCACAGGGGGCCGTGAGACCCAGTACTTC. It yields the protein CASSFTGGRETQYF.

The chain couples TRBV19 to TRBJ2-7, with 7 nucleotides matching TRBD1. The CDR3 spans 12 residues. In germline, CDR1 is LNHDA, CDR2 SQIVND (reference sequence). J lost 4 bases, V lost 4 bases, and 1 base had no gene match. CDR3 DNA: TGTGCCAGTAGTAGACAGGGTTACGAGCAGTACTTC. This codes for CASSRQGYEQYF.

J is TRBJ2-3 and V is TRBV11-3; D tentatively fits TRBD1 or TRBD2 (5 bases each). The CDR3 runs to 14 residues. The V gene lost 8 bases and the J gene lost 0 bases, with 12 bases spanning the gap. Germline-derived CDR1 and CDR2 are SGHNT and YENEEA. The CDR3 loop is CASHGTVSTDTQYF. CDR3 nucleotide sequence: TGTGCCAGCCATGGGACGGTTAGCACAGATACGCAGTATTTT.

The chain uses TRBV7-6 and TRBJ1-5, with TRBD1 matching over 8 bases. This CDR3 is built from 16 residues. The V segment lost 4 bases and the J segment 7 bases; nucleotides outside the gene matches: 12. The germline V gene encodes CDR1 SGHVS and CDR2 FNYEAQ. CDR3 DNA: TGTGCCAGCAGCTCTTCGGACAGGGCGGCGGGACAGCCCCAGCATTTT. This encodes CASSSSDRAAGQPQHF.

V usage is TRBV30 and J usage is TRBJ1-2; unclear D gene. Trimming stripped 5 bases from V and 3 bases from J, with 19 bases between. The CDR3 covers 15 residues. Germline CDR1 GTSNPN, CDR2 SVGIG (reference sequence). The CDR3 sequence is CAWGPPMGRDYGYTF. The CDR3 nucleotides are TGTGCCTGGGGCCCCCCCATGGGAAGGGACTATGGCTACACCTTC.

V and J are TRBV7-6 and TRBJ1-2; perhaps TRBD1 as D (6 bases). V was pared by 5 bases and J by 3 bases, with 22 bases between. The germline V gene has CDR1 SGHVS and CDR2 FNYEAQ. The CDR3 has 17 residues. The CDR3 here is CASSQDRALQGYYGYTF. The CDR3 bases are TGTGCCAGCAGCCAAGATCGGGCCCTTCAGGGGTACTATGGCTACACCTTC.

This clone has a handful of counts. J is TRBJ1-5 and V is TRBV30, with 10 bases lining up with TRBD1. The V gene's germline CDR1 is GTSNPN and CDR2 SVGIG (reference sequence). The V segment lost 3 bases and the J segment 11 bases; nucleotides outside the gene matches: 7. The CDR3 totals 13 residues. In DNA form, the CDR3 reads TGTGCCTGGAGAGGGACAGGGGAAATGGCCCAGCATTTT. This gives the protein CAWRGTGEMAQHF.

The genes are TRBV18 and TRBJ1-6; D remains unclear. This CDR3 comprises 16 residues. Per germline, CDR1 KGHSH and CDR2 LQKENI. Trimming left V 3 bases short and J 7 bases short, with 16 bases between. In DNA, the CDR3 is TGTGCCAGCTCACCCATGGCGCGGGGTTTCAATTCACCCCTCCACTTT. Protein product: CASSPMARGFNSPLHF.

The chain combines TRBV28 with TRBJ2-7; TRBD2 agrees at 7 bases. Unmatched junction bases numbered 21, after V lost 5 bases and J lost 5 bases. CDR1 is MDHEN and CDR2 is SYDVKM in the germline V gene. The CDR3 has 18 amino acids. CDR3 region: CASSLGGAKGLAGNEQYF. The CDR3, as DNA: TGTGCCAGCAGTCTGGGAGGGGCCAAAGGGCTAGCAGGCAACGAGCAGTACTTC.

This clone was seen a handful of times. V is TRBV7-4 and J is TRBJ2-3; maybe TRBD2 (6 bases). Trimming took off 5 bases at V and 1 base at J, with 13 bases between the two ends. Germline values: CDR1 SGHVT, CDR2 SQSDAQ. CDR3 size: 15 residues. The CDR3 DNA reads as TGTGCCAGCAGCCCTAGCGTTGTGGGCACAGATACGCAGTATTTT. This sequence encodes CASSPSVVGTDTQYF.

The chain recombines TRBV22-1 with TRBJ1-2; no DNA check was done on the table's D call, TRBD1. TRBV22-1 is marked as a pseudogene. The CDR3 runs 17 residues. The CDR3 DNA reads TGTGCCAGCAGCGTAGCCGGACAAGGCGGACATAACTATGGCTACACCTTC. Protein product: CASSVAGQGGHNYGYTF.

The rearrangement uses TRBV6-8 and TRBJ2-2; D is ambiguous. The V gene's germline CDR1 is MNHGY and CDR2 SAAAGT. CDR3 length: 17 residues. Trimming took 7 bases from V and 2 from J, leaving 20 bases between them. CDR3 residues: CASTRTILALNTGELFF. CDR3 in DNA: TGTGCCAGCACCCGAACAATCCTCGCCCTAAACACCGGGGAGCTGTTTTTT.

V and J are TRBV28 and TRBJ2-1; D remains ambiguous. The CDR3 contains 14 residues. The germline V and J ends were trimmed by 8 bases and 9 bases, with 20 bases remaining between them. The germline V gene has CDR1 MDHEN and CDR2 SYDVKM. CDR3 protein: CASDLGKGSTEQFF. The CDR3 DNA reads TGTGCCAGCGACCTGGGGAAGGGATCGACTGAGCAGTTCTTC.

The genes are TRBV19 and TRBJ2-1, with 9 bases matching TRBD2. CDR3 length: 16 residues. CDR1 and CDR2 (germline): LNHDA, SQIVND (reference sequence). V gave up 7 bases and J gave up 6 bases; unmatched junction bases: 13. In DNA, the CDR3 is TGTGCCAGTACCCCCAACCCGGGACTAGCAGGCAATGAGCAGTTCTTC. The encoded protein is CASTPNPGLAGNEQFF.

The chain has TRBV19 and TRBJ1-2; D possibly corresponds to TRBD1 (5 bases). The germline V and J ends were trimmed by 5 bases and 2 bases, with 12 bases remaining between them. From germline, CDR1 is LNHDA and CDR2 SQIVND (reference sequence). CDR3 length: 14 residues. CDR3 nucleotide sequence: TGTGCCAGTAGTTTCGGAGGGGAGAACTATGGCTACACCTTC. Translation gives CASSFGGENYGYTF.

The chain couples TRBV7-2 to TRBJ1-5; TRBD1 is a possible D gene (5 bases). The germline V and J ends were trimmed by 5 bases and 4 bases, with 12 bases remaining between them. The CDR3 length is 14 residues. Germline V CDR1 and CDR2: SGHTA, FQGNSA. The CDR3 reads CASSPGTTNQPQHF. The CDR3, as DNA: TGTGCCAGCAGCCCCGGGACTACAAATCAGCCCCAGCATTTT.